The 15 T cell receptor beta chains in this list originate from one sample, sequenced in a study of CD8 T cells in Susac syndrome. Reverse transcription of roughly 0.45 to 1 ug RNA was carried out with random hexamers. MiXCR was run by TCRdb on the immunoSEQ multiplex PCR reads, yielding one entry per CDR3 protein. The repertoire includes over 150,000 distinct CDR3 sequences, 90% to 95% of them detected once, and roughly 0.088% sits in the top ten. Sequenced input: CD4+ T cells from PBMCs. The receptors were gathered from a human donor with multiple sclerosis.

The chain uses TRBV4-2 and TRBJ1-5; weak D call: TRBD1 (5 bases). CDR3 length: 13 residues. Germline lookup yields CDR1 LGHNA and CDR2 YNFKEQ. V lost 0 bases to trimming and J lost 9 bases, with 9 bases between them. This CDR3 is CASSQDRGAPQHF. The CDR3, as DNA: TGTGCCAGCAGCCAAGATCGCGGGGCGCCCCAGCATTTT.

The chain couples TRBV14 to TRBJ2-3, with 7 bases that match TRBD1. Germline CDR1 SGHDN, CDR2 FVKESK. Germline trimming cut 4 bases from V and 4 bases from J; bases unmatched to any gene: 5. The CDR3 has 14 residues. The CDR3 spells CASSRDRVADTQYF. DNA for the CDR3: TGTGCCAGCAGCCGCGACAGGGTTGCAGATACGCAGTATTTT. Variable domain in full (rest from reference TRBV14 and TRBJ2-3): EAGVTQFPSHSVIEKGQTVTLRCDPISGHDNLYWYRRVMGKEIKFLLHFVKESKQDESGMPNNRFLAERTGGTYSTLKVQPAELEDSGVYFCASSRDRVADTQYFGPGTRLTVL.

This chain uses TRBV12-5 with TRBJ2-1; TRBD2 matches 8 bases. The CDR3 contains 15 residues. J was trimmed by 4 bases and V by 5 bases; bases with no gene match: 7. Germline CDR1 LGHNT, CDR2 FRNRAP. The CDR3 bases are TGTGCTAGTGGTCTTACAACTAGCGGTTACAATGAGCAGTTCTTC. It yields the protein CASGLTTSGYNEQFF.

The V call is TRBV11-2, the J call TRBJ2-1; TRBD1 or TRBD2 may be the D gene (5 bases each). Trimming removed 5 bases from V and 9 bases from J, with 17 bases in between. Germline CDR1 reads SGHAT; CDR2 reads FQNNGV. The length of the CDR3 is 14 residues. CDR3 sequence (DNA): TGTGCCAGCAGCGGTCAAGGGGCTGGGGGTGAGCAGTTCTTC. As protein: CASSGQGAGGEQFF.

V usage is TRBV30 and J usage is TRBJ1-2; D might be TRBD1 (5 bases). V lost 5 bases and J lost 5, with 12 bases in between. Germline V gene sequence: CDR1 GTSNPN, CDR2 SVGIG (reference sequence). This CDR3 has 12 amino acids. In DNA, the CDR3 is TGTGCCTGGGGGGGTGGCCTTTATGGCTACACCTTC. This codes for CAWGGGLYGYTF.

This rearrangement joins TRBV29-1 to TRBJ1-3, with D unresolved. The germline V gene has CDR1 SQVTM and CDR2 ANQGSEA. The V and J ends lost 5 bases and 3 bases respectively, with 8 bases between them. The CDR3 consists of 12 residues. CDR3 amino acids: CSVRKSGNTIYF. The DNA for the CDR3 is TGCAGCGTTCGGAAAAGTGGAAACACCATATATTTT. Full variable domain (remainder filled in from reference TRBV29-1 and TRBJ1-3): SAVISQKPSRDICQRGTSLTIQCQVDSQVTMMFWYRQQPGQSLTLIATANQGSEATYESGFVIDKFPISRPNLTFSTLTVSNMSPEDSSIYLCSVRKSGNTIYFGEGSWLTVV.

CDR3: CAWSDPLSGANVLTF. The CDR3 nucleotides read TGTGCCTGGAGTGACCCCCTCTCTGGGGCCAACGTCCTGACTTTC. V gene TRBV30 combines with J gene TRBJ2-6; no definite D call. Trimming pared 1 base from V and 0 bases from J, leaving 7 bases between. The CDR3 has 15 residues. CDR1 GTSNPN and CDR2 SVGIG come from the germline V gene (reference sequence).

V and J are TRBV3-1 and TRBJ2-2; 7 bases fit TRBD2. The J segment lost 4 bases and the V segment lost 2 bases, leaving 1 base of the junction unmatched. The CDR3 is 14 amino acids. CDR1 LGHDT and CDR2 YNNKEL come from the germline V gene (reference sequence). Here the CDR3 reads CASSQRTSTGELFF. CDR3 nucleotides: TGTGCCAGCAGCCAACGGACTAGCACCGGGGAGCTGTTTTTT.

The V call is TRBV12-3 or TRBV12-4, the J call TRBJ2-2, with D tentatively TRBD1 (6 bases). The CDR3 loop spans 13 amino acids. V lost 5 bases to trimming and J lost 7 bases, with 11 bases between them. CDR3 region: CASSLQGGGELFF. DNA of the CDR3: TGTGCCAGCAGTCTACAGGGCGGCGGGGAGCTGTTTTTT.

CDR3 residues: CSVEGATDTQYF. The DNA for the CDR3 is TGCAGCGTTGAAGGGGCCACAGATACGCAGTATTTT. The chain is built from TRBV29-1 and TRBJ2-3; D is unclear. Trimming shortened V by 1 base and J by 2 bases, and 4 bases separated the two germline ends. CDR1 is SQVTM and CDR2 is ANQGSEA in the germline V gene. CDR3 length: 12 amino acids.

DNA of the CDR3: TGTGCCAGCAGTTTAAGGAGCGGCCAAGAGACCCAGTACTTC. This codes for CASSLRSGQETQYF. This chain joins TRBV12-3 or TRBV12-4 and TRBJ2-5, with D possibly matching TRBD2 (5 bases). This CDR3 is built from 14 residues. V lost 2 bases to trimming and J lost 1 base, with 8 bases between them.

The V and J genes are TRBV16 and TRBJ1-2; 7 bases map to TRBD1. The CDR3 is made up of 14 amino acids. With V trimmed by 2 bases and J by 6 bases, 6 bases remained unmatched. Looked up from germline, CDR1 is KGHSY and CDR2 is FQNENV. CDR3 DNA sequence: TGTGCCAGCAGCCAAGGGACAGTGCAGGATGGCTACACCTTC. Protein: CASSQGTVQDGYTF.

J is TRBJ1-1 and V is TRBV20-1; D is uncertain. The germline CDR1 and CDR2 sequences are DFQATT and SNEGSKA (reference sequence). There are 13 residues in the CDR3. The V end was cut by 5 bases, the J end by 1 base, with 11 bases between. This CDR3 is CSAGIPTNTEAFF. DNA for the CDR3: TGCAGTGCTGGGATACCTACGAACACTGAAGCTTTCTTT.

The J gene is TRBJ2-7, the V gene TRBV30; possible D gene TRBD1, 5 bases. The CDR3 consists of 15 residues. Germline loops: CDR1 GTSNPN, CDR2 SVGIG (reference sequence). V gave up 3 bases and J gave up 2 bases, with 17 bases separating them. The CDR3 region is CAWSESAGPPYEQYF. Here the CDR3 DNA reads TGTGCCTGGAGCGAATCGGCAGGGCCACCCTACGAGCAGTACTTC.

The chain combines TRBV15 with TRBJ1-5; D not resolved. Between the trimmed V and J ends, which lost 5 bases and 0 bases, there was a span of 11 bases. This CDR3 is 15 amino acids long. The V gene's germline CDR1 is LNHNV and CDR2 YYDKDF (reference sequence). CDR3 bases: TGTGCCACCAGCGAGTCGGTAGGTAGCAATCAGCCCCAGCATTTT. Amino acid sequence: CATSESVGSNQPQHF.